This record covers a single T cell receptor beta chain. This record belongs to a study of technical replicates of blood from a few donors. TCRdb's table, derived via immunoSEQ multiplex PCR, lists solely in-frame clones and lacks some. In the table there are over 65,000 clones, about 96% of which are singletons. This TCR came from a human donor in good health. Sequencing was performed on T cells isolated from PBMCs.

CDR3 protein: CASSLKTEPAGNTIYF. The CDR3 DNA follows: TGTGCCAGCAGCCTTAAGACGGAGCCCGCTGGAAACACCATATATTTT. This sequence joins TRBV11-2 and TRBJ1-3; D unclear. CDR1 and CDR2 (germline): SGHAT, FQNNGV. V lost 5 bases to trimming and J lost 2 bases, with 16 bases between them. The CDR3 sequence is 16 residues long. The complete variable domain, with remaining parts taken from reference TRBV11-2 and TRBJ1-3, reads EAGVAQSPRYKIIEKRQSVAFWCNPISGHATLYWYQQILGQGPKLLIQFQNNGVVDDSQLPKDRFSAERLKGVDSTLKIQPAKLEDSAVYLCASSLKTEPAGNTIYFGEGSWLTVV.